This T cell receptor beta chain was documented in a study of blood T cell repertoires in COVID-19. About the study: Sample material is recorded as cDNA or gDNA derived from T cells, B-cell-depleted T cells, or PBMCs.

Cohort assignment relied on participant-reported clinical history. Symptom resolution, clearance, or two negative PCRs marked the recovered donors of Cohort 3. The CDR3 is 14 amino acids. Germline V gives CDR1 GTSNPN, CDR2 SVGIG (reference sequence). Trimming at V came to 7 bases and at J to 0 bases, leaving 6 bases not matched to a gene. Profiled with immunoSEQ multiplex PCR; TCRdb holds only in-frame clones, not every one. The profile shows about 410,000 clones, less than 95% of them singletons. The rearrangement links TRBV30 to TRBJ1-5, with 7 bases lining up with TRBD1. The sequenced sample consisted of PBMCs or T cells enriched from blood (not recorded which). This receptor was identified in a man between 18 and 35 years old who had recovered from COVID-19. CDR3 loop: CAYQTGSSNQPQHF. The DNA of the CDR3 is TGTGCCTACCAGACAGGGAGTAGCAATCAGCCCCAGCATTTT.